This section outlines one T cell receptor beta chain sequence together with its context. This clone was counted once. Its binding antigen is unknown. Base qualities were left out, and no much larger clone turns up one base away. TCRbeta CDR3 regions were amplified from genomic DNA by means of the immunoSEQ Assay, a bias-controlled multiplex PCR. The study's own analysis went as follows. The number of nucleated cells in each sample was estimated by amplification of reference gene primers within the assay. Sequence reads were collapsed and filtered to measure the absolute abundance of every unique TCRbeta CDR3 rearrangement. For each sample, productive Simpson clonality was calculated by taking the square root of Simpson's diversity index across productive rearrangements. TCRdb retrieved this table from immuneACCESS and kept in-frame rearrangements only. Not all clones are present; in checked studies, unresolved V genes account for under half, and no reason is known for the remainder. That table is the source of V, J and clone size, and D and trimming were worked out from the DNA. Across this sample there are almost 300,000 clones, with around 86% seen only once. The top ten clonotypes cover around 1.2% of the sample.

This sample was taken from a study of blood T cell repertoires in COVID-19 (dated by TCRdb to between 2020 and 2021). Regarding the complete study: The collaborator samples originated in the United States, Italy and Spain and spanned the acute and convalescent phases of COVID-19. Where available, HLA class I and class II types were obtained from metadata supplied by the sample provider rather than from assay-based typing. Nearly every sample came with metadata listing a de-identified subject ID, COVID-19 status, age in years and sex. The material from the prospective study consisted of cDNA or gDNA derived from T cells, B-cell-depleted T cells, or PBMCs. The repertoires were released in a freely available public database meant as a resource for research on the immune response to SARS-CoV-2. Subjects who had been exposed to COVID-19, were actively infected with it, or had recovered from it provided the deeply sampled blood TCRbeta repertoires that made up the dataset. The samples were drawn from two sources: the first 160 participants of the ongoing ImmuneRACE study, and 950 to 1,500 subjects contributed by 6 global collaborators. The full study reports these points: The quantity of clinical and demographic metadata differed by source and by participant and was supplied without curation.

Whole blood was collected in K2EDTA tubes by collaborating institutions according to the institutions' own protocols. For TCRbeta analysis, collaborators shipped samples as frozen whole blood, isolated PBMCs, or DNA extracted from either of those sample types. From cysteine to phenylalanine, the CDR3 is 15 amino acids long. Only the CDR3 region is kept as DNA, spanning 45 bases read in frame from base 1. Taken from the germline V gene (reference sequence), the CDR1 and CDR2 loops are LNHNV and YYDKDF. V drops 5 bases and J drops 8 bases, leaving 21 bases in between. The origin of this receptor is a man aged 65 to 85 with acute or convalescent COVID-19. The sample consisted of peripheral blood. Recombination joined TRBV15 with TRBJ1-2; the D segment could be TRBD1, given 6 matching bases. The DNA reads as follows: TGTGCCACCAGCGCTAGACCCACAGGGACGGGCGGCTACACCTTC. It translates to CATSARPTGTGGYTF.